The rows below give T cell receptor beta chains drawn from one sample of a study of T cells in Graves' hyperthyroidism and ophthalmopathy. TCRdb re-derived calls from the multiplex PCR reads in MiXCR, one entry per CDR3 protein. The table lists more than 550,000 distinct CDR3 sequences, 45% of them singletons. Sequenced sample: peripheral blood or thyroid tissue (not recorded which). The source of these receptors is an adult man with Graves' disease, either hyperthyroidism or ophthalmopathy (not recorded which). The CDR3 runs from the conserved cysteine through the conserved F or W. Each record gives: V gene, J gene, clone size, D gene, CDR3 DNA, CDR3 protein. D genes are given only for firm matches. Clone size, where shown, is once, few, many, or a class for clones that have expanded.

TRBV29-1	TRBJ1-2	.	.	TGTGCCTGGAGCTTCAGGGGCAACTATGGCTACACCTTC	CAWSFRGNYGYTF
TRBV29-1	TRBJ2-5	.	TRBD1	TGCAGCGTAACCGGGACAGGGTACCAAGAGACCCAGTACTTC	CSVTGTGYQETQYF
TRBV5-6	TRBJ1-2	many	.	TGTGCCAGCAGCTTGGAGGGAGCTAACTATGGCTACACCTTC	CASSLEGANYGYTF
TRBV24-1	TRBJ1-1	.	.	TGTGCCTGGAGCAGGGCAAGTACTGAAGCTTTCTTT	CAWSRASTEAFF
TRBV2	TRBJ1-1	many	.	TGTGCCAGCTGGGCAGGGAACACTGAAGCTTTCTTT	CASWAGNTEAFF
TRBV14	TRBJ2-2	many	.	TGTGCCAGCAGCCAAGAACGTACGAACACCGGGGAGCTGTTTTTT	CASSQERTNTGELFF
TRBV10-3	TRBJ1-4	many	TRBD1	TGTGCCACGTCCGACAGGGTTGAAAAACTGTTTTTT	CATSDRVEKLFF
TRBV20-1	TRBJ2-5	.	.	TGCAGTGCTAAGCTAGCTTGGGATCGAGAGACCCAGTACTTC	CSAKLAWDRETQYF
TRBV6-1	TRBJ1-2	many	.	TGTGCCAGCAGTGAAGTCCGGGGAGGCGCCTTC	CASSEVRGGAF
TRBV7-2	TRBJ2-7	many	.	TGTGCCAGCAGCTTTCAGGGCAGGGGTTACGAGCAGTACTTC	CASSFQGRGYEQYF
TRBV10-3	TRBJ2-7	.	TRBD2	TGTGCCATCAGAGCGCGGGGGGACGAGCAGTACTTC	CAIRARGDEQYF
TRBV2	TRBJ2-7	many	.	TGTGCCAGCAGTACCGGGACTTACTCCTACGAGCAGTACTTC	CASSTGTYSYEQYF
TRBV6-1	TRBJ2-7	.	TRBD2	TGTGCCAGCAGAAAGGGGCTAGCGGGAGGATACGAGCAGTACTTC	CASRKGLAGGYEQYF
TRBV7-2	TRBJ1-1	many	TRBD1	TGTGCCAGCAGCTTAGAAGGGACAGCGAACACTGAAGCTTTCTTT	CASSLEGTANTEAFF
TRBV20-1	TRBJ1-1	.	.	TGCAGTGCTAGAGGGTTCGGGATGAACACTGAAGCTTTCTTT	CSARGFGMNTEAFF
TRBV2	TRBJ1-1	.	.	TGTGCCAGCTCCGACAGTGTAAAGAACACTGAAGCTTTCTTT	CASSDSVKNTEAFF
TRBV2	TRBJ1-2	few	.	TGTGCCAGCAGTCCGCGTAACGACAGATCTAACTATGGCTACACCTTC	CASSPRNDRSNYGYTF
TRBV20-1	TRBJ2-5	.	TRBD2	TGCAGTGCTAGAGATCTAGCGGGGGGATACTACCAAGAGACCCAGTACTTC	CSARDLAGGYYQETQYF
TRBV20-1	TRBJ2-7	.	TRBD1	TGCAGTGCTAGAGACGAGACAGGGATCGAGCAGTACTTC	CSARDETGIEQYF